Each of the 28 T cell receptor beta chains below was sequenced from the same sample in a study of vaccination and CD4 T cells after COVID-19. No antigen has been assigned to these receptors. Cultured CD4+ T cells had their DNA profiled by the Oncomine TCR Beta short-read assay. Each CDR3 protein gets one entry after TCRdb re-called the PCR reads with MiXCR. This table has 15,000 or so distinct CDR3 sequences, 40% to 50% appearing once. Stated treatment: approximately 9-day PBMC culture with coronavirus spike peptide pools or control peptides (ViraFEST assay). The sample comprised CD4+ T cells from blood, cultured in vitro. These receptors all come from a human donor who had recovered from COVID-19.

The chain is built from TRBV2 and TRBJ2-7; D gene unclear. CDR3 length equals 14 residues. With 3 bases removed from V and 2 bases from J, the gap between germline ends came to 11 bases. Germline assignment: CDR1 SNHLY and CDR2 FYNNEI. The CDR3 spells CASSEGGYTYEQYF. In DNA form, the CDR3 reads TGTGCCAGCAGTGAGGGCGGATACACCTACGAGCAGTACTTC.

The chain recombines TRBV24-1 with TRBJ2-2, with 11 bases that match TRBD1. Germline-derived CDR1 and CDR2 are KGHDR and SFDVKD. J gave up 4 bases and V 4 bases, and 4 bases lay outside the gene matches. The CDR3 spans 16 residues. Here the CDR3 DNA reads TGTGCCACCAGTGAGACCGGGACAGGGGGCACCGGGGAGCTGTTTTTT. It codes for CATSETGTGGTGELFF.

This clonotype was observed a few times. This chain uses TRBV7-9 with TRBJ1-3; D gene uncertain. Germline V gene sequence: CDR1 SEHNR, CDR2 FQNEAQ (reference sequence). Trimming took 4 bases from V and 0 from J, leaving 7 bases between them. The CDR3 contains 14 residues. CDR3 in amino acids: CASSSRDSGNTIYF. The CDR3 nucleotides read TGTGCCAGCAGCTCACGGGACTCTGGAAACACCATATATTTT.

CDR3 sequence (DNA): TGCAGTGCTAGATGGCTGGGTCCCGAGACCCAGTACTTC. This gives the protein CSARWLGPETQYF. The chain couples TRBV20-1 to TRBJ2-5; D is ambiguous. The CDR3 covers 13 residues. CDR1 DFQATT and CDR2 SNEGSKA come from the germline V gene (reference sequence). The germline V and J ends were trimmed by 2 bases and 5 bases, with 12 bases remaining between them.

For the CDR3, the DNA is TGTGCCAGCAGTGAGGGGCTAGCGGGAGGGCATAAACAAGAGACCCAGTACTTC. It yields the protein CASSEGLAGGHKQETQYF. The gene calls are TRBV6-1 and TRBJ2-5; 12 nucleotides agree with TRBD2. V lost 3 bases to trimming and J lost 2 bases; unmatched junction nucleotides: 10. The CDR3 has 18 amino acids. Germline V gives CDR1 MNHNS, CDR2 SASEGT.

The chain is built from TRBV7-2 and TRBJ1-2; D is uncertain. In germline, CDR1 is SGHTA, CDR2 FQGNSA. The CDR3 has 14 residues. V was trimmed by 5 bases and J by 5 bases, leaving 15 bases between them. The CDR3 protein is CASSPEWQNYGYTF. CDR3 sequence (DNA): TGTGCCAGCAGCCCAGAGTGGCAGAATTATGGCTACACCTTC.

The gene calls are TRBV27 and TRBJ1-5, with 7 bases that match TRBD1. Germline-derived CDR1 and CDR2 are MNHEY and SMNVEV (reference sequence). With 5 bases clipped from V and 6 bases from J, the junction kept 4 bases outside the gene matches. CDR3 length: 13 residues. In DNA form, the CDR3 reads TGTGCCAGCAGTAAACAGGGGCCTCAGCCCCAGCATTTT. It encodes CASSKQGPQPQHF.

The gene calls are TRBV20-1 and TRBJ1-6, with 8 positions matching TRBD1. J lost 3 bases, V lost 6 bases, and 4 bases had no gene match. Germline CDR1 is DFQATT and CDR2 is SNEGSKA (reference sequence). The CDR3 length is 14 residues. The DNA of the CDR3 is TGCAGTGCCTTGACAGGGGACTATAATTCACCCCTCCACTTT. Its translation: CSALTGDYNSPLHF.

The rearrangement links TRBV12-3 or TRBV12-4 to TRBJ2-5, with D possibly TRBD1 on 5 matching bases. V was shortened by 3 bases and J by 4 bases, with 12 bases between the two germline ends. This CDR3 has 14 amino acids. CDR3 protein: CASSFSGLVETQYF. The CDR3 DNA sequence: TGTGCCAGCAGTTTCTCAGGGTTGGTAGAGACCCAGTACTTC.

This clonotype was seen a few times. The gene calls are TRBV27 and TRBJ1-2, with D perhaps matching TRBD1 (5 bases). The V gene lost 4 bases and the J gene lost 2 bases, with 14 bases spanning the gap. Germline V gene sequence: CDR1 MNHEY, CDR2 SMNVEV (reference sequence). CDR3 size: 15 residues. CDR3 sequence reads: CASSWTGTDNYGYTF. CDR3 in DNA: TGTGCCAGCAGTTGGACCGGGACGGACAACTATGGCTACACCTTC.

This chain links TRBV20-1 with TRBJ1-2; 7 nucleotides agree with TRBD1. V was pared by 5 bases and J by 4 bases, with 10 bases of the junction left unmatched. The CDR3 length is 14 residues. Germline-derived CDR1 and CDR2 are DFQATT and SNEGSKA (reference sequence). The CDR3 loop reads CSAESGTDGYGYTF. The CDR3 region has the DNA TGCAGTGCTGAATCAGGGACAGATGGCTATGGCTACACCTTC.

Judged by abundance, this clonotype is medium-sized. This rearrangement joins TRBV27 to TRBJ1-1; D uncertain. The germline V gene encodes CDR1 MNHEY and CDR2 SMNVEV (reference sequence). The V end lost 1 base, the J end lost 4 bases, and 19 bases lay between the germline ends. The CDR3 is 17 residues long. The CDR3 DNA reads TGTGCCAGCAGTTTATTTTTTCGGGGTGTTCCGGGCACTGAAGCTTTCTTT. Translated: CASSLFFRGVPGTEAFF.

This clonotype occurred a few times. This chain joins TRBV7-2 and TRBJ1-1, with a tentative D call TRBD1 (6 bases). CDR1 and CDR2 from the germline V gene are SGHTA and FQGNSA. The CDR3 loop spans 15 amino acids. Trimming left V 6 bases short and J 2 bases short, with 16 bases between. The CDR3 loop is CASRIRGTSNTEAFF. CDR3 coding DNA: TGTGCCAGCAGAATCCGGGGGACATCAAACACTGAAGCTTTCTTT.

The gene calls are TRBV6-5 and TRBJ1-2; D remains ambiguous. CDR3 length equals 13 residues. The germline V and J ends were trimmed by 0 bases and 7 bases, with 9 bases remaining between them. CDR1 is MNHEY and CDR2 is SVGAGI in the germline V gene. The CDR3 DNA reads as TGTGCCAGCAGTTACTCGAGAGGACGTGGCTACACCTTC. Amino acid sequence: CASSYSRGRGYTF.

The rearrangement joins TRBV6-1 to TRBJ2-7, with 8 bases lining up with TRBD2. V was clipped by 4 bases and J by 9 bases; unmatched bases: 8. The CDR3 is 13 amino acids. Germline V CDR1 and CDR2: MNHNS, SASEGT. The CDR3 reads CASSGLGRERQYF. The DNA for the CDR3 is TGTGCCAGCAGTGGACTCGGGAGGGAGAGGCAGTACTTC.

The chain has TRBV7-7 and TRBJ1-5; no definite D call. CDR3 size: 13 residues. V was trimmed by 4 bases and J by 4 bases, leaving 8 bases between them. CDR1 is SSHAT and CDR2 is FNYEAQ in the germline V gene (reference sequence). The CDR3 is CASSSTVNQPQHF. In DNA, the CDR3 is TGTGCCAGCAGCTCCACGGTGAATCAGCCCCAGCATTTT.

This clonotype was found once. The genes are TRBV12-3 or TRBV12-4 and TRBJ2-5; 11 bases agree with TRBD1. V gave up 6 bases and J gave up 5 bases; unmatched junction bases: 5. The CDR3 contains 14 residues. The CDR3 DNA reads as TGTGCCAGCAGCCGGGGGACAGGGGGGGAGACCCAGTACTTC. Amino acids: CASSRGTGGETQYF.

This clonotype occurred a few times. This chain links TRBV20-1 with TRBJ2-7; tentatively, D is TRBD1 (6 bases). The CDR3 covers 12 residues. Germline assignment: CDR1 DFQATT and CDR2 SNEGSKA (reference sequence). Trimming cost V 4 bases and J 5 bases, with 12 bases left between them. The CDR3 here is CSATRGGHEQYF. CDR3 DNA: TGCAGTGCTACCAGAGGGGGTCACGAGCAGTACTTC.

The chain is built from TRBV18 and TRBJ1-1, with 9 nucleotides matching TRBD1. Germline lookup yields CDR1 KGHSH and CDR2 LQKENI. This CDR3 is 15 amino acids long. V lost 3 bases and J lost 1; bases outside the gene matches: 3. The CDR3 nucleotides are TGTGCCAGCTCACCGAGGACAGGGGCGAACACTGAAGCTTTCTTT. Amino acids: CASSPRTGANTEAFF. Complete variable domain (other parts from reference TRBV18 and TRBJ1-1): NAGVMQNPRHLVRRRGQEARLRCSPMKGHSHVYWYRQLPEEGLKFMVYLQKENIIDESGMPKERFSAEFPKEGPSILRIQQVVRGDSAAYFCASSPRTGANTEAFFGQGTRLTVV.

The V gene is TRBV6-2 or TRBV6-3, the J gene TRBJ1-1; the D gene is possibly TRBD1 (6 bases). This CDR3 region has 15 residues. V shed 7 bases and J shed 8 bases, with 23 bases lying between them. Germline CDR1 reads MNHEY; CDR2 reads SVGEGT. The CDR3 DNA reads TGTGCCAGCACCCGACAACGGAGACAGGACCCAGAAGCTTTCTTT. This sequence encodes CASTRQRRQDPEAFF.

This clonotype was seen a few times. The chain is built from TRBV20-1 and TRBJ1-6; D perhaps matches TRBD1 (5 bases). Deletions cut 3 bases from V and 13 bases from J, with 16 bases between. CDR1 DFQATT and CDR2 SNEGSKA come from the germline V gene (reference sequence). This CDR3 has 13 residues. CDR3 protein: CSASLGLGGPLHF. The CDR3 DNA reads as TGCAGTGCTAGTCTCGGCCTTGGGGGGCCCCTCCACTTT.

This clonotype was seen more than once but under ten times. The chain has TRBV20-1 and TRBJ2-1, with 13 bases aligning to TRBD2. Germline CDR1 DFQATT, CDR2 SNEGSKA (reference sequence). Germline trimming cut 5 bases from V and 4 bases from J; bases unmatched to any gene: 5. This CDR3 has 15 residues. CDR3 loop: CSAWTSGGIYNEQFF. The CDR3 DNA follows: TGCAGTGCTTGGACTAGCGGGGGTATTTACAATGAGCAGTTCTTC.

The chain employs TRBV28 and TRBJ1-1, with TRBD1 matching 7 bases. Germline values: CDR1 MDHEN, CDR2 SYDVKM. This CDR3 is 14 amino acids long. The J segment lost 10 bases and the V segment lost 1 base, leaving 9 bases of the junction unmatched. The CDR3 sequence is CASSLFPQGSGAFF. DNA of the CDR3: TGTGCCAGCAGTTTATTCCCACAGGGGAGTGGAGCTTTCTTT.

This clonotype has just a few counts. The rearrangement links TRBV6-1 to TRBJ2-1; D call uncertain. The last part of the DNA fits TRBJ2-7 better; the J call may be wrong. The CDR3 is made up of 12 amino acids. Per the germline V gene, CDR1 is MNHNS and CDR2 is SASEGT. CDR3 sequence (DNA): TGTGCCAGCAGCGAGTTCGTGTACGAGCAGTACTTC. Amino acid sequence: CASSEFVYEQYF.

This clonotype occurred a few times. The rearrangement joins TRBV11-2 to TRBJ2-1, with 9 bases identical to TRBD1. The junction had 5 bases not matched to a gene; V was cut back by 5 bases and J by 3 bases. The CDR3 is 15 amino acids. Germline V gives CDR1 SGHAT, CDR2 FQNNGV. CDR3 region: CASSESTGGYNEQFF. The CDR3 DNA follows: TGTGCCAGCAGCGAGTCGACAGGGGGCTACAATGAGCAGTTCTTC.

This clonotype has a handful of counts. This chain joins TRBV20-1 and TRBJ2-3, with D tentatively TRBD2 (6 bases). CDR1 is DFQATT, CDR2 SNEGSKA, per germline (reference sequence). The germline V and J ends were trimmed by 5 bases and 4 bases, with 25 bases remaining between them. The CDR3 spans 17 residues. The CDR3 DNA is TGCAGTGCTCCACCGGCTGGCGGGACCCCTGGTGCAGATACGCAGTATTTT. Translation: CSAPPAGGTPGADTQYF.

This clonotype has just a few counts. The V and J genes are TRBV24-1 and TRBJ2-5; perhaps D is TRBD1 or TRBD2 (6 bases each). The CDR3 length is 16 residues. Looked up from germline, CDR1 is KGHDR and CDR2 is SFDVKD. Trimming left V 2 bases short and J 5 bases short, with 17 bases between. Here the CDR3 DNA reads TGTGCCACCAGTGATTCCGGTCGGGGGCGGCGGGAGACCCAGTACTTC. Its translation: CATSDSGRGRRETQYF.

The CDR3 loop reads CASSYSGRTDTQYF. The CDR3, as DNA: TGTGCCAGCAGTTACTCGGGTAGGACAGATACGCAGTATTTT. V gene TRBV6-2 or TRBV6-3 combines with J gene TRBJ2-3; no definite D call. Trimming shortened V by 0 bases and J by 3 bases, and 7 bases separated the two germline ends. CDR1 MNHEY and CDR2 SVGEGT come from the germline V gene. This CDR3 contains 14 residues.